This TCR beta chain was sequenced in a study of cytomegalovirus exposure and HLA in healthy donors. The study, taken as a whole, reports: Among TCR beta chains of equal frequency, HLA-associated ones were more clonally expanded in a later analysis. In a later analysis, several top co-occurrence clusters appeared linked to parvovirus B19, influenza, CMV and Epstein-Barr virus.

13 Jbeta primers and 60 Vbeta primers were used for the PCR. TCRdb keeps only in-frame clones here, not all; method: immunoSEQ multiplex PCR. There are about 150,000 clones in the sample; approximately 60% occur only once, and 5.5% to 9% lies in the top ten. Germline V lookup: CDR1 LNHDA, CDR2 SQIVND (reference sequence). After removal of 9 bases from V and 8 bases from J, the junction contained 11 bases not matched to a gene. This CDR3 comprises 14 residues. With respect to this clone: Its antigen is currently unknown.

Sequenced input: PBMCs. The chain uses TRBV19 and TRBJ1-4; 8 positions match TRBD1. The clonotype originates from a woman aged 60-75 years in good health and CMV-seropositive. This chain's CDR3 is CASGRDRTSEKLFF. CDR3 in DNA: TGTGCCAGCGGTCGGGACAGGACTTCGGAAAAACTGTTTTTT.